A selection of T cell receptor beta chains follows, all from one sample in a study of cytomegalovirus exposure and HLA in healthy donors. Sequencing used immunoSEQ multiplex PCR; TCRdb keeps in-frame clones, though not all of them. The table has 90,000 to 120,000 clones, over 70% seen once. Source material: PBMCs. All receptors come from a young man in good health and CMV-seronegative. Both conserved end residues are part of each CDR3. D genes are given only for firm matches. Size is stated for part of the rows, as once, few or many counts, or as a class when the clone is expanded.

>TRBJ2-6|TRBV6-5|NA|NA
TGTGCCAGCCATAAAGGGGTTTCTGGGGCCAACGTCCTGACTTTC
CASHKGVSGANVLTF
>TRBJ1-1|TRBV6-1|TRBD1|NA
TGTGCCAGCAGTGCACTAACAGGGGGCCGCACTGAAGCTTTCTTT
CASSALTGGRTEAFF
>TRBJ2-7|TRBV30|TRBD2|NA
TGTGCCTGGAGTGCAGCGGGAGTGGACGAGCAGTACTTC
CAWSAAGVDEQYF
>TRBJ2-1|TRBV11-2|NA|NA
TGTGCCAGCAGCTTAGTAGACAATGAGCAGTTCTTC
CASSLVDNEQFF
>TRBJ2-1|TRBV19|NA|once
TGTGCCAGCCAATCGTGGGGGGAAGGTGAGCAGTTCTTC
CASQSWGEGEQFF
>TRBJ2-1|TRBV19|TRBD2|few
TGTGCCAGTAGTAAGGGGGTAGCGGGGGGCCCCAGCTCCTACAATGAGCAGTTCTTC
CASSKGVAGGPSSYNEQFF
>TRBJ2-1|TRBV27|TRBD2|few
TGTGCCAGCGTAGGGAGCGGGGGGGAAGAGCAGTTCTTC
CASVGSGGEEQFF
>TRBJ2-7|TRBV10-1|TRBD2|once
TGCGCCAGCAGCCCTAGCGGGAGATTGAACGAGCAGTACTTC
CASSPSGRLNEQYF
>TRBJ2-1|TRBV27|NA|NA
TGTGCCAGCAGTCACGGGATCGATGAGCAGTTCTTC
CASSHGIDEQFF
>TRBJ1-6|TRBV27|TRBD1|NA
TGTGCCAGCAGGAGGGGACAGGGGGATTCACCCCTCCACTTT
CASRRGQGDSPLHF
>TRBJ1-2|TRBV21-1|NA|NA
TGTGCCAGCAGCTTAAGGGACAGGGAGGAACTAGGCTACACCTTC
CASSLRDREELGYTF
>TRBJ2-4|TRBV10-2|TRBD1|NA
TGCGCCAGCAGTGATCAGGGGGCGGGGAACATTCAGTACTTC
CASSDQGAGNIQYF
>TRBJ2-5|TRBV11-3|NA|NA
TGTGCCAGCAGCCTCCCGCGGTACCAAGAGACCCAGTACTTC
CASSLPRYQETQYF
>TRBJ2-7|TRBV6-5|TRBD2|NA
TGTGCCAGCAGCTCGGGGGGTTCCTACGAGCAGTACTTC
CASSSGGSYEQYF
>TRBJ1-6|TRBV5-1|TRBD1|NA
TGCGCCAGCAGCTTGGAGACAGGGGTTAATAATTCACCCCTCCACTTT
CASSLETGVNNSPLHF
>TRBJ1-2|TRBV7-9|TRBD1|NA
TGTGCCAGCAGCTTGGGACAGGGGTCCCTCTATGGCTACACCTTC
CASSLGQGSLYGYTF
>TRBJ2-1|TRBV27|TRBD1|NA
TGTGCCAGCAGTTTAACAGGGGGGTACAATGAGCAGTTCTTC
CASSLTGGYNEQFF
>TRBJ1-2|TRBV25-1|NA|NA
TGTGCCAGCGGAGCATACTATGGCTACACCTTC
CASGAYYGYTF
>TRBJ1-6|TRBV30|NA|NA
TGTGCCTGGAGTCGCGACTTCACATCACCCCTCCACTTT
CAWSRDFTSPLHF
>TRBJ1-2|TRBV19|NA|once
TGTGCCAGTAGCCAAATTAACTATGGCTACACCTTC
CASSQINYGYTF
>TRBJ2-2|TRBV6-5|TRBD2|NA
TGTGCCAGCAGTAACGGGAGGATGAACACCGGGGAGCTGTTTTTT
CASSNGRMNTGELFF
>TRBJ2-1|TRBV10-2|TRBD2|NA
TGCGCCAGCAGTGAGTCTTCGGGGGGGTCCTACAATGAGCAGTTCTTC
CASSESSGGSYNEQFF
>TRBJ1-1|TRBV18|TRBD1|NA
TGTGCCAGCTCAGCGGACAGGGGAGCTTTCTTT
CASSADRGAFF
>TRBJ2-7|TRBV7-9|TRBD2|few
TGTGCCAGCAGCCTACCCGGGACTAGCGGGGAATACGAGCAGTACTTC
CASSLPGTSGEYEQYF
>TRBJ1-1|TRBV7-9|NA|NA
TGTGCCAGCAGCCTTGACAGCACCTTTGAAGCTTTCTTT
CASSLDSTFEAFF
>TRBJ1-2|TRBV29-1|NA|NA
TGCAGCGTTGAAGACGAATGGGAGGGGAGTGGCTACACCTTC
CSVEDEWEGSGYTF
>TRBJ1-1|TRBV6-5|NA|NA
TGTGCCAGCAGTTACTCAGGGGCCCCTGAAGCTTTCTTT
CASSYSGAPEAFF
>TRBJ2-1|TRBV18|TRBD1|few
TGTGCCAGCTCAACTCCGGGACAGCCATACAATGAGCAGTTCTTC
CASSTPGQPYNEQFF
>TRBJ1-4|TRBV5-1|NA|NA
TGCGCCAGCAGCGCCTACAGAACAACTAATGAAAAACTGTTTTTT
CASSAYRTTNEKLFF
>TRBJ1-1|TRBV19|NA|NA
TGTGCCTCCCTTCGGGGTCGCACTGAAGCTTTCTTT
CASLRGRTEAFF
>TRBJ2-1|TRBV29-1|NA|NA
TGCAGCGTTGAAGAAATCAACAATGAGCAGTTCTTC
CSVEEINNEQFF
>TRBJ1-5|TRBV30|TRBD1|NA
TGTGCCTGGAGTGTAAGCCGGACAGGGTTTGGCAATCAGCCCCAGCATTTT
CAWSVSRTGFGNQPQHF
>TRBJ2-3|TRBV6-5|NA|NA
TGTGCCAGCAGTTACTCGCAGGGATTAAGCACAGATACGCAGTATTTT
CASSYSQGLSTDTQYF
>TRBJ2-7|TRBV11-2|NA|NA
TGTGCCAGCAGCTCCACTAACGGGGGTGGTTCCGAGCAGTACTTC
CASSSTNGGGSEQYF
>TRBJ1-4|TRBV7-9|TRBD1|NA
TGTGCCAGCAGCTTAGGGACAGGGGGGAATGAAAAACTGTTTTTT
CASSLGTGGNEKLFF
>TRBJ1-1|TRBV5-6|NA|NA
TGTGCCAGCAGCCCGACCAGGGTAAAAATGAACACTGAAGCTTTCTTT
CASSPTRVKMNTEAFF
>TRBJ2-1|TRBV7-9|TRBD2|NA
TGTGCCAGCAGCTCCGAACTAGCGGGGGGAGAGCAGTTCTTC
CASSSELAGGEQFF
>TRBJ2-7|TRBV15|NA|NA
TGTGCCACCAGCAGACGCGGGGCCTACGAGCAGTACTTC
CATSRRGAYEQYF
>TRBJ1-2|TRBV28|TRBD1|NA
TGTGCCAGCAACCTAAGGGGGCCGCCGGGGTATGGCTACACCTTC
CASNLRGPPGYGYTF
>TRBJ2-3|TRBV7-9|TRBD2|NA
TGTGCCAGCAGCTTACCCCCGCGACTAGCGGGGAACACAGATACGCAGTATTTT
CASSLPPRLAGNTDTQYF
>TRBJ2-7|TRBV10-2|TRBD2|NA
TGCGCCACCGGACTAGCCGACAGTGTCGAGCAGTACTTC
CATGLADSVEQYF
>TRBJ2-1|TRBV18|TRBD1|once
TGTGCCAGCTCACCACTGTCACAGGGGGCTTACAATGAGCAGTTCTTC
CASSPLSQGAYNEQFF
>TRBJ1-4|TRBV15|TRBD1|NA
TGTGCCACCAGCAGATCCGGGGACAGGGCTGAAAAACTGTTTTTT
CATSRSGDRAEKLFF
>TRBJ1-4|TRBV7-6|NA|NA
TGTGCCAGCAGCCGCTCGGGAACTAATGAAAAACTGTTTTTT
CASSRSGTNEKLFF
>TRBJ2-3|TRBV9|NA|NA
TGTGCCAGCAGCGAGAGTCCTGAGGGAGGAGATACGCAGTATTTT
CASSESPEGGDTQYF
>TRBJ1-5|TRBV2|NA|NA
TGTGCCAGCAGTGAATCCTTAACTAACAGGGATAGCAATCAGCCCCAGCATTTT
CASSESLTNRDSNQPQHF